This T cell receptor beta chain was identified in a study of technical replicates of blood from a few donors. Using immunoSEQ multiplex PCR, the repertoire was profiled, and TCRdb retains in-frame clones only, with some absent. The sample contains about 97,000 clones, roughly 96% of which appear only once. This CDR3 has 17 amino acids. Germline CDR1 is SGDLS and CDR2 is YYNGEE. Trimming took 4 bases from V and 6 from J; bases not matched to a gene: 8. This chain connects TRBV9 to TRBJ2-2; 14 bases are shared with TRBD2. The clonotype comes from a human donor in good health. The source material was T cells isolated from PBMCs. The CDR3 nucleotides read TGTGCCAGCAGCCCTACGGGACTAGCGGGAGTGGCCGGGGAGCTGTTTTTT. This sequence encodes CASSPTGLAGVAGELFF.